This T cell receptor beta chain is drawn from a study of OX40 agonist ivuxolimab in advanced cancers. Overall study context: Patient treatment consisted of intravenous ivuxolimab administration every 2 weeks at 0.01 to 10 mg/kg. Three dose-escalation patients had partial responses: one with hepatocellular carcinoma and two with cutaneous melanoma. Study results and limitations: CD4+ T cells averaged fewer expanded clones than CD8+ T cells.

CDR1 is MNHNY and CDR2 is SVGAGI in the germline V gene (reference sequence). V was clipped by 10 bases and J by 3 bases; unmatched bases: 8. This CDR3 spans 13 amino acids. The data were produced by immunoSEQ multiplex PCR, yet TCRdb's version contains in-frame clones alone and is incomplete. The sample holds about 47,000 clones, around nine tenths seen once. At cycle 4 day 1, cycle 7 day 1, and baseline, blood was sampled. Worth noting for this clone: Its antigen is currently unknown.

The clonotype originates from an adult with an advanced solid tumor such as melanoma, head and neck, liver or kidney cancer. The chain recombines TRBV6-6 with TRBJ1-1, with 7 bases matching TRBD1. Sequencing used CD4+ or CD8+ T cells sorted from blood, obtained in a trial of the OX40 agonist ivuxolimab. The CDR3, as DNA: TGTGCCATCAGGGGGGGGCGAGACACTGAAGCTTTCTTT. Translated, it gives CAIRGGRDTEAFF.